The rows below give T cell receptor beta chains drawn from one sample of a study of T-cell memory formation after mild COVID-19. MiXCR was run by TCRdb on the 5' RACE reads, yielding one entry per CDR3 protein. The sample holds 260,000 or so distinct CDR3 sequences, over 15% seen once. Material for sequencing was PBMCs or a T cell subset sorted from them (not recorded which). These receptors came from a man aged 18 to 35 who had mild COVID-19 (a few samples of this study predate the infection). Cell type and time point are not known. The CDR3 runs from the conserved cysteine through the conserved F or W. The D gene is left open where the match is weak. Clone size is given for some rows only: seen once, a few or many times, or a class if the clone is expanded.

CDR3nt | CDR3aa | j_gene | d_gene | abundance | v_gene
TGCAGCGTTGAGCGTGGCGGAGTAAACACTGAAGCTTTCTTT | CSVERGGVNTEAFF | TRBJ1-1 | NA | NA | TRBV29-1
TGTGCCAGCAGCGTAGGGGCGAGCGGGACCGAATACGAGCAGTACTTC | CASSVGASGTEYEQYF | TRBJ2-7 | TRBD2 | NA | TRBV9
TGTGCCAGCAAACCAGGGGGTGCTTTTGGCTACACCTTC | CASKPGGAFGYTF | TRBJ1-2 | TRBD1 | many | TRBV27
TGCAGTGGCCAGAACAGGGCCACAGATACGCAGTATTTT | CSGQNRATDTQYF | TRBJ2-3 | NA | many | TRBV20-1
TGCGCCAGCAGTGGGGGGGCGAACACTGAAGCTTTCTTT | CASSGGANTEAFF | TRBJ1-1 | NA | NA | TRBV10-2
TGTGCCAGCAGCCGTGACAGTCAGACCGGGGAGCTGTTTTTT | CASSRDSQTGELFF | TRBJ2-2 | NA | few | TRBV7-3
TGTGCCAGCAGGCAAACAGGCGCGGGGGAGCAGTTCTTC | CASRQTGAGEQFF | TRBJ2-1 | NA | NA | TRBV6-1
TGTGCCAGCAGTTACCGGGTGAACACTGAAGCTTTCTTT | CASSYRVNTEAFF | TRBJ1-1 | NA | many | TRBV6-5
TGTGCCAGCAGCTCGGCGAGGGGCGGGAGACTAGATCGAACATCCCTCCACTTT | CASSSARGGRLDRTSLHF | TRBJ1-6 | NA | few | TRBV7-9
TGTGCCAGCAGCCCCCGGGCTGGGCATGGGACCCAGTACTTC | CASSPRAGHGTQYF | TRBJ2-5 | NA | NA | TRBV7-7
TGTGCCAGCAAGGCGCAGGGAGTCCAGGAGACCCAGTACTTC | CASKAQGVQETQYF | TRBJ2-5 | NA | NA | TRBV6-2/TRBV6-3
TGCGCCAGCAGTGGATATAACTTTAGAGGGACAGGGAGGAATCAGCCCCAGCATTTT | CASSGYNFRGTGRNQPQHF | TRBJ1-5 | TRBD1 | few | TRBV10-2
TGCGCCAGCAGCCCGGAGGGGTTTCATGAAAAACTGTTTTTT | CASSPEGFHEKLFF | TRBJ1-4 | NA | NA | TRBV5-1
TGTGCCAGCTCACCGTCGCGGGAAGCTTTCTTT | CASSPSREAFF | TRBJ1-1 | NA | NA | TRBV18
TGTGCCAGCAGCTTATTAGCGGCCCAAGAGACCCAGTACTTC | CASSLLAAQETQYF | TRBJ2-5 | NA | many | TRBV7-2
TGTGCCAGCAGTCCTACAGGGGCGCATATCTATGGCTACACCTTC | CASSPTGAHIYGYTF | TRBJ1-2 | TRBD1 | few | TRBV12-3/TRBV12-4
TGTGCCAGCAGCCAAGTTTTGGGCTACGAGCAGTACTTC | CASSQVLGYEQYF | TRBJ2-7 | NA | few | TRBV4-2
TGTGCCAGCAGTGACCCCGGGACAGACCGGCGATGTTTT | CASSDPGTDRRCF | TRBJ1-1 | TRBD1 | NA | TRBV25-1